What follows describes a single T cell receptor beta chain. The antigen remains undetermined. 60 Vbeta and 13 Jbeta primers were used in PCR. Repertoires were generated with immunoSEQ multiplex PCR, while TCRdb's copy carries only in-frame clones and drops some. This table holds some 190,000 clones, 65% to 85% found once. The data were taken from a study of cytomegalovirus exposure and HLA in healthy donors. Notes on the study in general: Using the classifier, cytomegalovirus status was reportedly diagnosed with high specificity and sensitivity. Cytomegalovirus-associated status was assigned to 150 to 200 TCR beta chains. It was reported that TCR beta sequences correctly inferred the HLA-A and HLA-B alleles for most subjects.

With 0 bases removed from V and 8 bases from J, the gap between germline ends came to 10 bases. The CDR3 totals 13 residues. Looked up from germline, CDR1 is SEHNR and CDR2 is FQNEAQ (reference sequence). The chain couples TRBV7-9 to TRBJ1-1; D remains unclear. The sample consisted of PBMCs. The sequence came from a male donor in good health and CMV-seronegative. CDR3 amino acids: CASSLAASREAFF. For the CDR3, the DNA is TGTGCCAGCAGCTTAGCGGCTTCTAGGGAAGCTTTCTTT.